Below, 12 T cell receptor beta chains from the same sample are listed, as sequenced in a study of human T cells and chemical hapten exposure. Time point here: patch test 1, 2 weeks after DPC sensitization. The treatment here: therapeutic diphenylcyclopropenone sensitization with weekly scalp DPC. MiXCR, applied by TCRdb to the RACE reads, yields one record per CDR3 protein. The sample records more than 95,000 distinct CDR3 sequences, roughly an eighth being singletons. Sequencing was performed on whole blood, taken in connection with sensitization to the hapten diphenylcyclopropenone (DPC). Receptors were obtained from a woman aged 45 to 65 with alopecia areata. Some clones in this sample may be carry-over from other donors' samples.

The chain is built from TRBV7-6 and TRBJ2-2, with D possibly TRBD2 on 5 matching bases. V lost 1 base to trimming and J lost 9 bases, with 12 bases between them. The germline gives CDR1 SGHVS, CDR2 FNYEAQ. The CDR3 contains 14 residues. CDR3 bases: TGTGCCAGCAGCTTAGGAGTGGAGGTCTGGGAGCTGTTTTTT. It codes for CASSLGVEVWELFF.

The chain links TRBV5-1 to TRBJ2-5; D assignment may be TRBD1 or TRBD2 (5 bases each). Germline V gene lookup returns CDR1 SGHRS and CDR2 YFSETQ. Trimming cost V 6 bases and J 3 bases, with 12 bases left between them. The CDR3 covers 13 residues. The CDR3: CASKWGSEETQYF. The CDR3, as DNA: TGCGCCAGCAAGTGGGGGTCGGAAGAGACCCAGTACTTC.

This clonotype has ten or more counts. The chain joins TRBV28 to TRBJ1-1; a possible D gene is TRBD1 (6 bases). V shed 4 bases and J shed 1 base, with 13 bases lying between them. CDR1 and CDR2 from the germline V gene are MDHEN and SYDVKM. This CDR3 is built from 15 residues. The CDR3 is CASSSGASGNTEAFF. DNA of the CDR3: TGTGCCAGCAGTTCGGGGGCTTCGGGGAACACTGAAGCTTTCTTT. Combining the CDR3 with reference TRBV28 and TRBJ1-1 gives the whole variable domain DVKVTQSSRYLVKRTGEKVFLECVQDMDHENMFWYRQDPGLGLRLIYFSYDVKMKEKGDIPEGYSVSREKKERFSLILESASTNQTSMYLCASSSGASGNTEAFFGQGTRLTVV.

This clonotype was seen more than once but under ten times. The chain couples TRBV7-9 to TRBJ1-1; D might be TRBD1 (6 bases). CDR3 length equals 14 residues. The V end was cut by 2 bases, the J end by 5 bases, with 12 bases between. CDR1 and CDR2 (germline): SEHNR, FQNEAQ (reference sequence). The CDR3 spells CASSLRGGGTEAFF. For the CDR3, the DNA is TGTGCCAGCAGCTTACGCGGAGGGGGGACTGAAGCTTTCTTT. The full variable domain, with the rest looked up from reference TRBV7-9 and TRBJ1-1, is DTGVSQNPRHKITKRGQNVTFRCDPISEHNRLYWYRQTLGQGPEFLTYFQNEAQLEKSRLLSDRFSAERPKGSFSTLEIQRTEQGDSAMYLCASSLRGGGTEAFFGQGTRLTVV.

This clonotype was picked up a small number of times. The J gene is TRBJ1-1, the V gene TRBV29-1, with D maybe TRBD1 (5 bases). This CDR3 region has 13 residues. The germline gives CDR1 SQVTM, CDR2 ANQGSEA. Trimming took off 3 bases at V and 6 bases at J, with 14 bases between the two ends. The CDR3 DNA reads as TGCAGCGTTGATCGGAATAGGGGCTCTGAAGCTTTCTTT. Translated, it gives CSVDRNRGSEAFF.

V usage is TRBV3-1 and J usage is TRBJ1-2, with 8 bases lining up with TRBD1. With 0 bases clipped from V and 4 bases from J, the junction kept 7 bases outside the gene matches. Germline CDR1 is LGHDT and CDR2 is YNNKEL (reference sequence). The CDR3 has 16 amino acids. The CDR3 DNA follows: TGTGCCAGCAGCCAAGATACCAGGGGGCGCGGCTATGGCTACACCTTC. This codes for CASSQDTRGRGYGYTF.

The table lists this clonotype with many counts. The chain uses TRBV5-1 and TRBJ1-4, with 7 bases identical to TRBD1. V trimming: 4 bases; J trimming: 8 bases; junction bases outside the gene matches: 11. Germline V gene sequence: CDR1 SGHRS, CDR2 YFSETQ. The CDR3 contains 15 residues. CDR3 sequence (DNA): TGCGCCAGCAGCGTACAGGGGACAAGTGGCGAAAAACTGTTTTTT. It specifies CASSVQGTSGEKLFF.

This clonotype was counted between two and nine times. This sequence joins TRBV7-2 and TRBJ2-2; D uncertain. Trimming cost V 2 bases and J 6 bases, with 7 bases left between them. Germline loops: CDR1 SGHTA, CDR2 FQGNSA. CDR3 size: 13 residues. The DNA for the CDR3 is TGTGCCAGCAGCTTAAGGAGCTCCGGGGAGCTGTTTTTT. Translating it yields CASSLRSSGELFF.

In the case of this clonotype: Just one base apart from a much larger clone, this may be a read error. This chain links TRBV25-1 with TRBJ1-1, with D tentatively TRBD1 (5 bases). The CDR3 has 14 amino acids. CDR1 is MGHDK and CDR2 is SYGVNS in the germline V gene. CDR3 amino acids: CAGSDQGSVTEAFF. As DNA, the CDR3 is TGTGCCGGCAGTGACCAGGGTTCGGTCACTGAAGCTTTCTTT.

The DNA of the CDR3 is TGTGCCAGCAGACCTACAGGGGGCAAAAACCAGCCCCAGCATTTT. Its protein is CASRPTGGKNQPQHF. V is TRBV6-2 or TRBV6-3 and J is TRBJ1-5; 9 nucleotides align to TRBD1. Germline V gene sequence: CDR1 MNHEY, CDR2 SVGEGT. Trimming removed 6 bases from V and 7 bases from J; junction bases left unmatched: 10. There are 15 residues in the CDR3.

In this sample, this clonotype turned up many times. This chain joins TRBV28 and TRBJ1-1; 8 positions agree with TRBD1. The CDR3 totals 16 residues. V shed 4 bases, J shed 1 base, and the junction held 8 bases outside the gene matches. Germline V gives CDR1 MDHEN, CDR2 SYDVKM. This CDR3 is CASSSTPGTGNTEAFF. DNA of the CDR3: TGTGCCAGCAGTTCAACCCCAGGGACAGGGAACACTGAAGCTTTCTTT. The full variable domain, in which reference TRBV28 and TRBJ1-1 provide the parts outside the CDR3, is DVKVTQSSRYLVKRTGEKVFLECVQDMDHENMFWYRQDPGLGLRLIYFSYDVKMKEKGDIPEGYSVSREKKERFSLILESASTNQTSMYLCASSSTPGTGNTEAFFGQGTRLTVV.

The V call is TRBV5-1, the J call TRBJ2-7, with a weak D call TRBD1 (6 bases). V was trimmed by 5 bases and J by 6 bases, leaving 9 bases between them. Germline CDR1 reads SGHRS; CDR2 reads YFSETQ. CDR3 length: 11 amino acids. The CDR3 coding sequence is TGCGCCAGCAGACAGGGACGCGAGCAGTACTTC. Protein sequence: CASRQGREQYF.